These 14 T cell receptor beta chains share one sample of origin, sequenced in a study of a mutant IDH1 vaccine in newly diagnosed glioma. Regarding time point: week 11, during vaccination. Vaccination comprised doses that each held 300 ug of mutant IDH1 20-mer peptide, plus topical imiquimod. Their specific antigens are unknown. Clones were read by immunoSEQ multiplex PCR, and TCRdb kept only the in-frame ones, dropping some. In the table there are around 26,000 clones, roughly two thirds of which are singletons. The material sequenced was peripheral blood mononuclear cells (PBMCs), taken from a glioma patient whose treatment included an IDH1 peptide vaccine. The receptor set was obtained from a man between 18 and 29 years old with glioma. Some clones in this sample may be carry-over from other donors' samples.

This clone has just one count. The rearrangement links TRBV4-3 to TRBJ1-2; no reliable D call. The CDR3 loop spans 15 amino acids. V lost 4 bases and J lost 2, with 14 bases in between. Germline lookup yields CDR1 LGHNA and CDR2 YSLEER. The CDR3 coding sequence is TGCGCCAGCAGCCTCGTCGGCTCAAGAAACTATGGCTACACCTTC. This codes for CASSLVGSRNYGYTF.

The chain links TRBV6-6 to TRBJ1-1, with a weak D call TRBD1 (6 bases). The germline V gene has CDR1 MNHNY and CDR2 SVGAGI (reference sequence). Trimming removed 6 bases from V and 4 bases from J, with 18 bases in between. The CDR3 covers 15 residues. CDR3 coding DNA: TGTGCCAGCAGCCCTGTGGGGGGCGCCCCCACTGAAGCTTTCTTT. Residues: CASSPVGGAPTEAFF.

This clone has a handful of counts. The rearrangement uses TRBV11-3 and TRBJ2-1, with TRBD2 matching 8 bases. V lost 5 bases, J lost 8 bases, and 11 bases stayed unmatched. Germline V gene data show CDR1 as SGHNT and CDR2 as YENEEA. This CDR3 spans 15 amino acids. The CDR3 protein is CASSRTQAGGHEQFF. As DNA, the CDR3 is TGTGCCAGCAGCCGAACACAGGCGGGGGGCCATGAGCAGTTCTTC.

The chain recombines TRBV19 with TRBJ2-2; the D is unclear. V shed 10 bases and J shed 6 bases, with 9 bases lying between them. This CDR3 is built from 11 residues. Germline V gene sequence: CDR1 LNHDA, CDR2 SQIVND (reference sequence). CDR3 sequence reads: CATDSAGELFF. CDR3 in DNA: TGTGCCACTGATAGTGCCGGGGAGCTGTTTTTT.

This chain connects TRBV2 to TRBJ1-5; D may be TRBD1 (6 bases). The CDR3 has 14 residues. CDR1 SNHLY and CDR2 FYNNEI come from the germline V gene. Trimming shortened V by 5 bases and J by 6 bases, and 14 bases separated the two germline ends. DNA of the CDR3: TGTGCCAGCAGTAAACAGGGAGGAGGTCAGCCCCAGCATTTT. This translates into CASSKQGGGQPQHF.

The chain joins TRBV7-2 to TRBJ2-2, with TRBD2 identical over 12 bases. J was trimmed by 1 base and V by 6 bases; bases with no gene match: 6. CDR1 is SGHTA, CDR2 FQGNSA, per germline. This CDR3 contains 17 residues. The CDR3 DNA is TGTGCCAGCAGAGAATCTAGCGGGAGGGGGAACACCGGGGAGCTGTTTTTT. It encodes CASRESSGRGNTGELFF.

The genes are TRBV14 and TRBJ2-1, with no clear D. The CDR3 loop spans 11 amino acids. The V gene's germline CDR1 is SGHDN and CDR2 FVKESK. Trimming shortened V by 3 bases and J by 3 bases, and 0 bases separated the two germline ends. As DNA, the CDR3 is TGTGCCAGCAGCCACTACAATGAGCAGTTCTTC. The encoded protein is CASSHYNEQFF. Full variable domain (missing parts from reference TRBV14 and TRBJ2-1): EAGVTQFPSHSVIEKGQTVTLRCDPISGHDNLYWYRRVMGKEIKFLLHFVKESKQDESGMPNNRFLAERTGGTYSTLKVQPAELEDSGVYFCASSHYNEQFFGPGTRLTVL.

This clone was picked up a small number of times. CDR3 sequence reads: CASSFYSNPRGKGAVDSPLHF. The CDR3, as DNA: TGCGCCAGCAGCTTTTATTCTAATCCGAGGGGAAAGGGGGCTGTTGACTCACCCCTCCACTTT. The rearrangement joins TRBV5-1 to TRBJ1-6, with 7 bases fitting TRBD1. Germline V gene data show CDR1 as SGHRS and CDR2 as YFSETQ. The V and J ends lost 2 bases and 10 bases, in that order; junction bases with no gene match: 27. This CDR3 comprises 21 residues.

V and J are TRBV25-1 and TRBJ2-1; TRBD2 agrees at 7 bases. The CDR3 has 15 residues. From germline, CDR1 is MGHDK and CDR2 SYGVNS. V lost 2 bases to trimming and J lost 7 bases; unmatched junction nucleotides: 8. The CDR3 sequence is CASSEGGRARNEQFF. The CDR3 DNA reads TGTGCCAGCAGTGAAGGGGGGAGGGCCCGGAATGAGCAGTTCTTC.

The chain recombines TRBV29-1 with TRBJ2-1, with TRBD2 identical over 12 bases. V lost 2 bases and J lost 2; bases outside the gene matches: 1. The CDR3 runs to 15 residues. Germline CDR1 reads SQVTM; CDR2 reads ANQGSEA. This chain's CDR3 is CSVELAGGPYNEQFF. The CDR3 DNA reads TGCAGCGTTGAACTAGCGGGAGGGCCCTACAATGAGCAGTTCTTC.

This clone was seen a few times. The V call is TRBV7-2, the J call TRBJ2-6; D might be TRBD2 (5 bases). Germline V gene lookup returns CDR1 SGHTA and CDR2 FQGNSA. V was trimmed by 3 bases and J by 0 bases, leaving 6 bases between them. CDR3 size: 15 residues. The CDR3 region is CASSFAGSGANVLTF. The CDR3 DNA is TGTGCCAGCAGCTTTGCGGGCTCTGGGGCCAACGTCCTGACTTTC.

The rearrangement links TRBV29-1 to TRBJ1-1, with D perhaps matching TRBD1 (6 bases). Germline V gene lookup returns CDR1 SQVTM and CDR2 ANQGSEA. This CDR3 has 13 residues. V was shortened by 4 bases and J by 4 bases, with 13 bases between the two germline ends. The CDR3 nucleotides are TGCAGCGTTGCTCAGGGGCCGGGCACTGAAGCTTTCTTT. This encodes CSVAQGPGTEAFF.

The rearrangement links TRBV28 to TRBJ2-7, with 7 nucleotides matching TRBD1. V lost 6 bases, J lost 4 bases, and 9 bases stayed unmatched. The CDR3 is 14 amino acids. Germline V CDR1 and CDR2: MDHEN, SYDVKM. As DNA, the CDR3 is TGTGCCAGCAGGGAAAGAGGGACAGTTTACGAGCAGTACTTC. It is translated as CASRERGTVYEQYF. Based on the CDR3 plus reference TRBV28 and TRBJ2-7, the full variable domain is DVKVTQSSRYLVKRTGEKVFLECVQDMDHENMFWYRQDPGLGLRLIYFSYDVKMKEKGDIPEGYSVSREKKERFSLILESASTNQTSMYLCASRERGTVYEQYFGPGTRLTVT.

This clone was detected only once. The chain recombines TRBV5-3 with TRBJ1-2, with a weak D call TRBD1 (6 bases). TRBV5-3 is labeled an ORF, and its function is uncertain. This CDR3 comprises 15 residues. Deletions cut 1 base from V and 7 bases from J, with 17 bases between. CDR3 sequence: CARSLKGGRGLGYTF. The CDR3 DNA reads as TGTGCCAGAAGCTTGAAGGGGGGCAGGGGTCTTGGCTACACCTTC.